Shown below are 5 T cell receptor beta chains from a single sample sequenced in a study of T cells in Graves' hyperthyroidism and ophthalmopathy. From RNA transcripts, TCR beta CDR3 regions were amplified. TCR CDR3 underwent first-round RT-PCR with the HTBI primer set. Using its own MiXCR run on the multiplex PCR reads, TCRdb lists one record per CDR3 protein. The sample includes more than 500,000 distinct CDR3 sequences, 16% seen only once; the top ten take approximately 32%. Sequencing used blood. These TCRs come from a woman aged 30 to 39 with Graves' ophthalmopathy.

This rearrangement joins TRBV6-1 to TRBJ1-1; 9 bases are a match to TRBD1. Germline CDR1 and CDR2: MNHNS and SASEGT. The CDR3 runs to 20 residues. V was pared by 6 bases and J by 1 base, with 21 bases of the junction left unmatched. CDR3 DNA sequence: TGTGCCAGCAGCCCTCTAGCGGGGGTCACCGGGACAGGGTGGAACACTGAAGCTTTCTTT. This codes for CASSPLAGVTGTGWNTEAFF.

This clonotype was counted a few times. The chain is built from TRBV24-1 and TRBJ2-5; 14 bases align to TRBD2. The germline V gene has CDR1 KGHDR and CDR2 SFDVKD. Trimming removed 0 bases from V and 4 bases from J; junction bases left unmatched: 0. This CDR3 has 16 amino acids. The CDR3 here is CATSDLGLAGGETQYF. The CDR3 bases are TGTGCCACCAGTGATTTGGGACTAGCGGGAGGAGAGACCCAGTACTTC.

This clonotype was detected a few times. The chain uses TRBV19 and TRBJ1-5; D unclear. V shed 6 bases and J shed 6 bases, with 15 bases lying between them. The CDR3 totals 14 residues. CDR1 and CDR2 from the germline V gene are LNHDA and SQIVND (reference sequence). CDR3 amino acids: CASRSGEVAQPQHF. For the CDR3, the DNA is TGTGCCAGTAGGTCCGGGGAGGTGGCTCAGCCCCAGCATTTT.

The rearrangement joins TRBV6-1 to TRBJ2-1; 9 nucleotides match TRBD1. The CDR3 has 17 amino acids. V shed 9 bases and J 8 bases; nucleotides not matched to a gene: 20. Germline CDR1 MNHNS, CDR2 SASEGT. The CDR3 spells CASFTGQGAGLTDEQFF. The CDR3 bases are TGTGCCAGTTTTACGGGACAGGGTGCCGGTTTAACGGATGAGCAGTTCTTC.

The chain is built from TRBV5-1 and TRBJ2-2, with D perhaps matching TRBD1 (6 bases). Germline V lookup: CDR1 SGHRS, CDR2 YFSETQ. CDR3 length: 14 residues. V lost 6 bases and J lost 1, with 10 bases in between. The CDR3 sequence is CASKTGWNTGELFF. CDR3 nucleotides: TGCGCCAGCAAAACAGGGTGGAACACCGGGGAGCTGTTTTTT.